This passage covers 9 T cell receptor beta chains from one sample sequenced in a study of blood T cell repertoires in COVID-19. Sequencing was performed with immunoSEQ multiplex PCR; in TCRdb, only in-frame clones are kept and a portion is missing. Of about 150,000 clones listed, around nine tenths are singletons. Sequenced sample: peripheral blood. Every receptor here comes from a human donor in a cohort sampled during active COVID-19.

This clone occurred a few times. The rearrangement uses TRBV12-3 or TRBV12-4 and TRBJ2-2, with TRBD1 matching over 8 bases. Trimming removed 10 bases from V and 3 bases from J; junction bases left unmatched: 1. This CDR3 has 12 residues. CDR3 nucleotides: TGTGCCATACAGGGGGACACCGGGGAGCTGTTTTTT. Translation gives CAIQGDTGELFF.

In its sample, this clone was seen a few times. This chain uses TRBV4-1 with TRBJ1-5; 7 bases match TRBD1. CDR3 size: 14 residues. CDR1 is MGHRA, CDR2 YSYEKL, per germline. Losses at the gene ends were 4 bases for V and 2 bases for J; bases not matched to a gene: 2. This chain's CDR3 is CASSRTGGNQPQHF. CDR3 nucleotides: TGCGCCAGCAGCCGTACAGGGGGCAATCAGCCCCAGCATTTT.

The chain joins TRBV7-9 to TRBJ2-5, with 7 bases aligning to TRBD2. Germline V CDR1 and CDR2: SEHNR, FQNEAQ (reference sequence). This CDR3 spans 14 amino acids. Trimming at V came to 5 bases and at J to 4 bases, leaving 7 bases not matched to a gene. The CDR3 reads CASSRFGGRETQYF. CDR3 coding DNA: TGTGCCAGCAGCCGATTCGGGGGGAGAGAGACCCAGTACTTC.

The CDR3 nucleotides are TGTGCCAGCAGTTTCCTTCCGCGGAGAGAATACGAGCAGTACTTC. Its protein product is CASSFLPRREYEQYF. V usage is TRBV27 and J usage is TRBJ2-7; D ambiguous. Trimming took off 3 bases at V and 4 bases at J, with 16 bases between the two ends. This CDR3 spans 15 amino acids. Looked up from germline, CDR1 is MNHEY and CDR2 is SMNVEV (reference sequence).

The chain has TRBV7-9 and TRBJ2-2, with TRBD1 as a possible D gene (5 bases). Per the germline V gene, CDR1 is SEHNR and CDR2 is FQNEAQ (reference sequence). CDR3 size: 12 residues. With 3 bases removed from V and 11 bases from J, the gap between germline ends came to 10 bases. The CDR3: CASSFIQGELFF. DNA of the CDR3: TGTGCCAGCAGCTTCATCCAGGGAGAGCTGTTTTTT.

The CDR3 protein is CASSLSPGGKGYTF. For the CDR3, the DNA is TGTGCCAGCAGCCTGAGTCCGGGGGGGAAGGGCTACACCTTC. The genes are TRBV28 and TRBJ1-2, with a possible D match to TRBD1 (5 bases). Germline V gene data show CDR1 as MDHEN and CDR2 as SYDVKM. The length of the CDR3 is 14 residues. The V gene lost 6 bases and the J gene lost 8 bases, with 19 bases spanning the gap.

V usage is TRBV28 and J usage is TRBJ2-1; weak D call: TRBD1 (6 bases). Deletions cut 6 bases from V and 4 bases from J, with 10 bases between. This CDR3 region has 13 residues. CDR1 MDHEN and CDR2 SYDVKM come from the germline V gene. The CDR3 here is CASREGGYNEQFF. CDR3 DNA sequence: TGTGCCAGCAGGGAAGGGGGTTACAATGAGCAGTTCTTC. The whole variable domain, remainder taken from reference TRBV28 and TRBJ2-1, is DVKVTQSSRYLVKRTGEKVFLECVQDMDHENMFWYRQDPGLGLRLIYFSYDVKMKEKGDIPEGYSVSREKKERFSLILESASTNQTSMYLCASREGGYNEQFFGPGTRLTVL.

The chain combines TRBV6-5 with TRBJ1-2, with 9 bases fitting TRBD1. Germline V gene lookup returns CDR1 MNHEY and CDR2 SVGAGI. With V trimmed by 6 bases and J by 5 bases, 10 bases remained unmatched. This CDR3 contains 15 residues. The CDR3 is CASSSGGQGLYGYTF. The CDR3 coding sequence is TGTGCCAGCAGCTCCGGGGGACAGGGTTTGTATGGCTACACCTTC.

J is TRBJ1-2 and V is TRBV7-8; D is uncertain. This CDR3 contains 15 residues. V was shortened by 5 bases and J by 4 bases, with 17 bases between the two germline ends. CDR1 SGHVS and CDR2 FQNEAQ come from the germline V gene. The CDR3 sequence is CASSPSAGFSYGYTF. In DNA form, the CDR3 reads TGTGCCAGCAGCCCGTCGGCGGGTTTCTCCTATGGCTACACCTTC.